Listed below are T cell receptor beta chains from one sample, sequenced in a study of naive and memory T cell subsets. TCRdb recomputed calls from the UMI-ligation and nested PCR reads with MiXCR, one row per CDR3 protein. The sample shows 140,000 to 150,000 distinct CDR3 sequences, approximately 15% of them seen only once. Sequences were obtained from naive CD4+ T cells from blood. Receptor source: a human donor in good health. Both conserved end residues are part of each CDR3. A D gene is named only where the DNA matches it firmly. Clone size is shown for a subset of rows, as once, few, many or a class of expanded clone.

d_call j_call v_call clone_size cdr3_nt cdr3_aa
. TRBJ1-6 TRBV24-1 few TGTGCCACCAGTGATTTGAACAGGGAGAATTCACCCCTCCACTTT CATSDLNRENSPLHF
. TRBJ2-3 TRBV20-1 . TGCAGTGCTAGAGCCACGTTAGTGAGAGGGGATACGCAGTATTTT CSARATLVRGDTQYF
. TRBJ1-2 TRBV5-1 . TGCGCCAGCAGCTTGGAGGACAGCCACTATGGCTACACCTTC CASSLEDSHYGYTF
TRBD1 TRBJ2-7 TRBV30 . TGTGCCTGGAGTGTTACAGGGGGGCCCTACGAGCAGTACTTC CAWSVTGGPYEQYF
TRBD1 TRBJ2-2 TRBV28 . TGTGCCAGTCGTCAAGGGGGCGACACCGGGGAGCTGTTTTTT CASRQGGDTGELFF
. TRBJ2-7 TRBV20-1 many TGCAGTGCTCCGGGACCGGGCAGGGAGCAGTACTTC CSAPGPGREQYF
. TRBJ2-5 TRBV5-1 . TGCGCCAGCAGCCTGACCTGGACGGGACAAGAGACCCAGTACTTC CASSLTWTGQETQYF
TRBD2 TRBJ2-1 TRBV4-1 . TGCGCCAGCAGCTACCCCGGGACTAGCGGGAGGCAGCGCAATGAGCAGTTCTTC CASSYPGTSGRQRNEQFF
TRBD2 TRBJ2-5 TRBV20-1 . TGCAGTGCTGGACGGACTAGCGGGAAAGAGACCCAGTACTTC CSAGRTSGKETQYF
. TRBJ1-1 TRBV5-6 few TGTGCCAGCAGCTTGGATGGGGGCCGGGGTACTGAAGCTTTCTTT CASSLDGGRGTEAFF
TRBD2 TRBJ2-2 TRBV20-1 few TGCAGTGCTAGCCTCTGGGTGGGGACTAGCGTCTCCGGGGAGCTGTTTTTT CSASLWVGTSVSGELFF
. TRBJ2-7 TRBV6-5 . TGTGCCAGCAGTGGACGGAATCGCTACGAGCAGTACTTC CASSGRNRYEQYF
. TRBJ1-6 TRBV19 few TGTGCCACCAGGGCCCGTGGGGGATCACCCCTCCACTTT CATRARGGSPLHF
. TRBJ2-7 TRBV12-3/TRBV12-4 . TGTGCCAGCAGTTTGACTAGCTCCTACGAGCAGTACTTC CASSLTSSYEQYF
TRBD2 TRBJ2-7 TRBV5-1 few TGCGCCAGCAGACTAGCGGGAGACTCCTACGAGCAGTACTTC CASRLAGDSYEQYF
. TRBJ2-3 TRBV28 . TGTGCCAGCATGGGAAACACAGATACGCAGTATTTT CASMGNTDTQYF
TRBD2 TRBJ2-7 TRBV3-1 . TGTGCCAGCAGCCCCCGGGAGGACTTGATTTACTTC CASSPREDLIYF
. TRBJ1-4 TRBV29-1 . TGCAGCGTTGCAGGGCGGGCTAATGAAAAACTGTTTTTT CSVAGRANEKLFF
. TRBJ1-1 TRBV7-8 . TGTGCCAGCAGCTCAGTTTCGGACAGGAACACTGAAGCTTTCTTT CASSSVSDRNTEAFF
TRBD2 TRBJ2-5 TRBV3-1 . TGTGCCAGCAGCCGCATAGGGGCTAGCGGGCGCCAAGAGACCCAGTACTTC CASSRIGASGRQETQYF
TRBD1 TRBJ2-7 TRBV28 . TGTGCCAGCAGTTTTCAGGGACAGGGGGCTCAGGGCGCCTACGAGCAGTACTTC CASSFQGQGAQGAYEQYF
. TRBJ2-7 TRBV10-1 few TGCGCCAGCAGTCATGCAGGGGCCCACGAGCAGTACTTC CASSHAGAHEQYF
. TRBJ2-5 TRBV28 . TGTGCCAGCAGTTCTCTCTCCCCCGGGACCCAGTACTTC CASSSLSPGTQYF
. TRBJ1-1 TRBV5-4 . TGTGCCAGCAGCTTGGGTATGAACACTGAAGCTTTCTTT CASSLGMNTEAFF
. TRBJ2-7 TRBV29-1 few TGCAGCGTTGAATCGGACTTTACCTACGAGCAGTACTTC CSVESDFTYEQYF
TRBD1 TRBJ1-1 TRBV6-4 . TGTGCCAGCAGTGTGGGGACAGGGCGGGGGACTGAAGCTTTCTTT CASSVGTGRGTEAFF
. TRBJ2-1 TRBV20-1 . TGCAGTGCTAGGGACTTGAGCTCCTACAATGAGCAGTTCTTC CSARDLSSYNEQFF
. TRBJ2-1 TRBV20-1 few TGCAGTGCTAGACCGCAGGGGAATGAGCAGTTCTTC CSARPQGNEQFF
. TRBJ2-5 TRBV20-1 . TGCAGTGCCCCATCCCGCAGCCAAGAGACCCAGTACTTC CSAPSRSQETQYF
. TRBJ2-3 TRBV4-1 . TGCGCCAGCAGCCAAGGACGGAGGGGATTCACAGATACGCAGTATTTT CASSQGRRGFTDTQYF
TRBD2 TRBJ2-5 TRBV6-5 many TGTGCCAGCAGTAAAGGGACTAGCGGGAGACAAGAGACCCAGTACTTC CASSKGTSGRQETQYF
. TRBJ1-2 TRBV5-4 . TGTGCCAGCAGCATCCAGTCCACCCCCTATGGCTACACCTTC CASSIQSTPYGYTF
TRBD2 TRBJ2-1 TRBV2 . TGTGCCAGCAGGGTGGCTATCGGGACTAGCGAAAGCTCCTACAATGAGCAGTTCTTC CASRVAIGTSESSYNEQFF
. TRBJ1-5 TRBV7-2 many TGTGCCAGCAGCTTAGCTGGGTCTAGCAATCAGCCCCAGCATTTT CASSLAGSSNQPQHF
. TRBJ2-7 TRBV27 many TGTGCCAGCAGTTTAAAAGAGGGCTACGAGCAGTACTTC CASSLKEGYEQYF
TRBD1 TRBJ2-3 TRBV6-5 many TGTGCCAGCAGTTCTTACAGGGGGCGAACTTCAGATACGCAGTATTTT CASSSYRGRTSDTQYF
TRBD1 TRBJ1-1 TRBV4-1 few TGCGCCACCCAGGCCTCAGGGGGCGCGATCACTGAAGCTTTCTTT CATQASGGAITEAFF
TRBD1 TRBJ2-7 TRBV10-3 many TGTGCCATCAGTGACCCTACAGGGGACCCCATCTACGAGCAGTACTTC CAISDPTGDPIYEQYF
TRBD1 TRBJ2-5 TRBV5-1 few TGCGCCAGCAGCTTGGCGCCGGGACAGACGAAAGAGACCCAGTACTTC CASSLAPGQTKETQYF
TRBD1 TRBJ2-3 TRBV19 few TGTGCCAGTAGCTACAGGGGTGTGGGCACAGATACGCAGTATTTT CASSYRGVGTDTQYF
. TRBJ2-5 TRBV20-1 . TGCAGTGTTCATGGGGGTCAGCTAGAAGAGACCCAGTACTTC CSVHGGQLEETQYF
TRBD1 TRBJ2-3 TRBV3-1 many TGTGCCAGCAGCCAAAGCCGGGACAGGGGTGAGGTCGGCACAGATACGCAGTATTTT CASSQSRDRGEVGTDTQYF
. TRBJ1-5 TRBV27 . TGTGCCAGCAGGCTACAGGGATCTGGCAATCAGCCCCAGCATTTT CASRLQGSGNQPQHF
TRBD2 TRBJ2-1 TRBV20-1 . TGCAGTGCCCCGGGGACTAGCGGGGCCTACAATGAGCAGTTCTTC CSAPGTSGAYNEQFF